This T cell receptor beta chain came from a study of shared clonotypes between healthy human individuals (dated by TCRdb to 2018 to 2021). Regarding the study in general: A few men and two women, aged 18 to 49 years, made up the cohort. Libraries were prepared and TCR repertoires were sequenced by different laboratories using diverse techniques, in order to increase sequencing depth and limit assay-specific biases. For each donor, CD4 naive and CD4 memory were each run on three plates, CD8 naive on two plates, and CD8 memory on one plate. Leukapheresis yielded between about 0.94 and 8.9 billion PBMCs per donor. The study deeply sequenced blood TCR repertoires of about five healthy adults to estimate repertoire size and the extent of clonotype sharing between individuals. What the research found in general, with its limitations: Approximately 5% of naive CD4, around 4% of naive CD8, about 2.5% of memory CD4, and around 0.42% of memory CD8 clonotypes were shared across several donors. The small number of donors limited the genetic and exposure-history diversity represented. Naive subsets generally had larger estimated clonotype richness than memory subsets did. Pairwise subsampling led to the expectation that sequencing depth would affect the degree of clonotype sharing among donors. Rarefaction of sorted-subset datasets indicated incomplete sequencing despite the large sequencing depth. Compared with non-shared clonotypes, clonotypes shared by all four sorted-subset donors had higher generation probabilities. Sampling was limited to blood, and TCR repertoires in tissue likely differ from TCR repertoires in blood.

The germline V gene yields SQVTM for CDR1 and ANQGSEA for CDR2. The CDR3 contains 16 residues, cysteine and phenylalanine counted. Only the CDR3 part of the read is kept: 48 bases, read in frame from the first base. V lost 2 bases and J lost 2 bases; the stretch between them is 13 bases long. Using the deep immunoSEQ assay, multiplex PCR amplified TCR CDR3 regions from genomic DNA. Extracted genomic DNA from each cell subset was spread evenly across all wells of several immunoSEQ 96-well plates, with each plate serving as a replicate. Each replicate PCR for sorted subsets received around 200 ng genomic DNA, equal to about 30,000 T cell genomes. Purified libraries were measured with a Qubit 3.0 fluorometer, size-checked on a Bioanalyzer 2100, and measured again with the KAPA Library Quantification kit. A separate single-read 150-cycle Illumina NextSeq 550 flow cell was used to sequence each immunoSEQ 96-well plate. Under the source paper's analysis protocol: Because the immunoSEQ output held only junctional sequences and lacked quality scores, the filtering could not match the filtering applied to full-length reads. To assign V/J genes and CDR3, sequences were annotated using PyIR, a Python wrapper for IgBLAST v1.9, with IMGT germline references. Reads with weak V/J assignments (E-value above 1e-6), missing CDR3, stop codons, out-of-frame junctions, or ambiguous translated residues were removed. V3J clonotypes were defined as sequences sharing an identical inferred V gene, J gene, and CDR3 amino acid sequence. The percentage overlap between two repertoires was calculated by dividing the number of shared unique clonotypes by the size of the smaller repertoire. Repertoire richness was assessed with RTK rarefaction, the Chao1 estimator, and Recon v2.1 estimates of unobserved clonotypes. OLGA was used to compute generation probabilities for all TCRbeta clonotypes that the gDNA method yielded from a few donors. The table was pulled from immuneACCESS by TCRdb, which kept in-frame rearrangements only. Such tables lose some clones; where checked, under half of the loss comes from unresolved V genes, and the rest has no known cause. The V and J calls and clone size are taken from that table; D and trimming were inferred from the DNA. The sample profile shows about 580,000 clones; 95% to 98% of them were found once. The ten biggest clones cover 0.3% to 0.35% of the sample.

CD8 naive samples were CD45RO-negative cells positively selected for CCR7, giving a CD45RA+CCR7+ population that excluded TemRA cells. The donors were healthy, HIV-negative adults who had no recently reported acute infections or vaccinations. Every donor was a Caucasian adult living in Nashville, Tennessee, USA. Blood was collected by leukapheresis, and PBMCs were isolated by Ficoll-Histopaque density gradient centrifugation and then cryopreserved in liquid nitrogen vapor phase. Purity and quantity of every magnetically sorted T cell population were checked by analytical flow cytometry. Each sorted fraction had its genomic DNA isolated and then quantified by UV absorbance on a Nanodrop 2000c. On this clone itself: What antigen it recognizes has not been identified. Within one base of it there is no much larger clone, and no base qualities were kept.

This receptor was obtained from a young man in good health. The chain employs TRBV29-1 and TRBJ2-6, with the D segment identity uncertain. Specimen: naive CD8+ T cells sorted from blood. This specimen's cell subset or site label, per the study, means: CD45RA+CCR7+. The DNA is TGCAGCGTTGAACAGGATATGGCTACTGGGGCCAACGTCCTGACTTTC. The resulting protein is CSVEQDMATGANVLTF.